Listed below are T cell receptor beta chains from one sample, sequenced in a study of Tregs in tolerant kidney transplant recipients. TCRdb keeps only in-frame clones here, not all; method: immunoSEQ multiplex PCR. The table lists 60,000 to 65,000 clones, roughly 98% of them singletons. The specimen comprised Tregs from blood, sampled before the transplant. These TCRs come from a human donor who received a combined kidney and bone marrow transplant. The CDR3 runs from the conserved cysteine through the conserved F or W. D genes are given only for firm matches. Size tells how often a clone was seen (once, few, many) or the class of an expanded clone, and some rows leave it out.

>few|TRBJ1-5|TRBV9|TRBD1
TGTGCCAGCAGCGTAGGGACAGGTTATCAGCCCCAGCATTTT
CASSVGTGYQPQHF
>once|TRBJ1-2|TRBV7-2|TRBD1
TGTGCCAGCAGCCAAGACAGGGCCAGATATGGCTACACCTTC
CASSQDRARYGYTF
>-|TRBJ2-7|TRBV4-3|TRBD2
TGCGCCAGCAGCCAAGTAAGCGGGGCAGAGTACGAGCAGTACTTC
CASSQVSGAEYEQYF
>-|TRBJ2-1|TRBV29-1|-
TGCAGCGTACAAAACCCGTACAATGAGCAGTTCTTC
CSVQNPYNEQFF
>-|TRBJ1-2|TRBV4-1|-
TGCGCCAGCAGCCAAAAAAGGAACCTGGAGGGCTACACCTTC
CASSQKRNLEGYTF
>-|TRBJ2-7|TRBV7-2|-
TGTGCCAGCAGCTTAGCGCGGAGTTCACGGCCCACCTACGAGCAGTACTTC
CASSLARSSRPTYEQYF
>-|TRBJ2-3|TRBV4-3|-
TGCGCCAGCAGCCAATCTCTGACAGGACGGATTGAAGATACGCAGTATTTT
CASSQSLTGRIEDTQYF
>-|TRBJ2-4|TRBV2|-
TGTGCCAGCCGGTGGGGCCAGGGCATTCAGTACTTC
CASRWGQGIQYF
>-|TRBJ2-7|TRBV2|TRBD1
TGTGCCAGCAGTTCACAGGGGACCGAGCAGTACTTC
CASSSQGTEQYF
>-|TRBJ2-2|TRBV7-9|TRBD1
TGTGCCAGCAGCTTAGCCGGGACAGGGGGCGCCGGGGAGCTGTTTTTT
CASSLAGTGGAGELFF
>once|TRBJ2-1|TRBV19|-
TGTGCCAGTAGTATACCCGGACGGGGAATCTACAATGAGCAGTTCTTC
CASSIPGRGIYNEQFF
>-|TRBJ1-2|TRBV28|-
TGTGCCAGCAGTTTACCGGGACAAGGGGCTGCCTATGGCTACACCTTC
CASSLPGQGAAYGYTF
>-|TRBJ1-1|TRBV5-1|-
TGCGCCAGCAGCTTGGACCCAAGGGGCCTGAACACTGAAGCTTTCTTT
CASSLDPRGLNTEAFF
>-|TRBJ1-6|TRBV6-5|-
TGTGCCAGCAGTTCTGGCAGGGATAATTCACCCCTCCACTTT
CASSSGRDNSPLHF
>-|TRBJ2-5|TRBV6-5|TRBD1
TGTGCCAGCAGCAGACAGGGGTCCGAGGCAGAGACCCAGTACTTC
CASSRQGSEAETQYF
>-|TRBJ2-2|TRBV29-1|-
TGCAGCGTTGGAGGCCTAGAGAACACCGGGGAGCTGTTTTTT
CSVGGLENTGELFF
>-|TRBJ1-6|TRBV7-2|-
TGTGCCAGCAGCCTAAGCAGGACAGTTCTGGGCTATAATTCACCCCTCCACTTT
CASSLSRTVLGYNSPLHF
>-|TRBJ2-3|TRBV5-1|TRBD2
TGCGCCAGCAGCTTGGATCTAGCGGGGGGGGCCCGCACAGATACGCAGTATTTT
CASSLDLAGGARTDTQYF
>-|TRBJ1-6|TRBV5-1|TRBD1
TGCGCCAGCAGCGGAAGGACAGGGGGAATCAATTCACCCCTCCACTTT
CASSGRTGGINSPLHF
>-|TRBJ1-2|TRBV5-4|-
TGTGCCAGCAGCACCGTTGGACAGCTATTCTATGGCTACACCTTC
CASSTVGQLFYGYTF
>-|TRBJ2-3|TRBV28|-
TGTGCCAGCCCCCCCCGGCAGGGTCCCGTTTTAGATACGCAGTATTTT
CASPPRQGPVLDTQYF
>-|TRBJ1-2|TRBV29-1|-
TGCAGCGTTACATCGGGGGGCTATGGCTACACCTTC
CSVTSGGYGYTF
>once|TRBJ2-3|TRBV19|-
TGTGCCAGTAGTATAGGGCAGGGCACAGATACGCAGTATTTT
CASSIGQGTDTQYF
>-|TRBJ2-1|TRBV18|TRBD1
TGTGCCAGCTCAAATGTCAGACAGGGGGCTCTAAATGAGCAGTTCTTC
CASSNVRQGALNEQFF
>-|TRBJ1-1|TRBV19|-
TGTGCCAGTAGTCGACAGAGGAGCACTGAAGCTTTCTTT
CASSRQRSTEAFF
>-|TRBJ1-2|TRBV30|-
TGTGCCTGGAGTGTACCAGTATTATATGGCTACACCTTC
CAWSVPVLYGYTF
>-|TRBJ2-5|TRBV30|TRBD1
TGTGCCTGGGACCGATTAGGGGGCAAGGAGACCCAGTACTTC
CAWDRLGGKETQYF
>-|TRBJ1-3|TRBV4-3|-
TGCGCCAGCAGCCAGCTCCCGGTGAACACCATATATTTT
CASSQLPVNTIYF
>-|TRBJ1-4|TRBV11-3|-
TGTGCCAGCAGCTTCGGGGTCAGTGGCCGTAATGAAAAACTGTTTTTT
CASSFGVSGRNEKLFF
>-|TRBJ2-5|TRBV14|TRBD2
TGTGCCAGCACCGCCCACTGCGCGGGGGAAGAGACCCAGTACTTC
CASTAHCAGEETQYF
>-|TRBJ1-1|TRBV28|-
TGTGCCTCACGCAGGGATTTGACGACTGAAGCTTTCTTT
CASRRDLTTEAFF
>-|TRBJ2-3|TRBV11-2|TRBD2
TGTGCCAGCAGCCGAGCGGGGGCCTTAGATACGCAGTATTTT
CASSRAGALDTQYF
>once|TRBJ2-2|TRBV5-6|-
TGTGCCAGCAGCTTGGGCCTGAGGGGGGAGCTGTTTTTT
CASSLGLRGELFF
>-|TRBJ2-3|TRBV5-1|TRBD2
TGCGCCAGCAGCTCCCTAGCGGGAGGGGATACGCAGTATTTT
CASSSLAGGDTQYF
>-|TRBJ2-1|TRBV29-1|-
TGCAGCGTTCTCGGTAGCGGTAGCTCCTACAATGAGCAGTTCTTC
CSVLGSGSSYNEQFF
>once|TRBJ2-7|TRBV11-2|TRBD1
TGTGCCAGCAGCTTAGTCCCCGGGGGGACAGGGGCCTACGAGCAGTACTTC
CASSLVPGGTGAYEQYF
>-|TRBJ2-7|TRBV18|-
TGTGCCAGCTCACCCGGGGGAAGCTCCTACGAGCAGTACTTC
CASSPGGSSYEQYF
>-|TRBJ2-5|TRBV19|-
TGTGCCAGTAGTATAAACCGGGGGATGGAGACCCAGTACTTC
CASSINRGMETQYF
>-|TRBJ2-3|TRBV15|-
TGTGCCACCAGCACCTTAGAGGGCGGCCTCACAGATACGCAGTATTTT
CATSTLEGGLTDTQYF
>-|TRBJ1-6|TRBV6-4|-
TGTGCCAGCAGACGTACAGCCTCCTATAATTCACCCCTCCACTTT
CASRRTASYNSPLHF
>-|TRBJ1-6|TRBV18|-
TGTGCCAGCTCACCAACCAGGGATTCACCCCTCCACTTT
CASSPTRDSPLHF
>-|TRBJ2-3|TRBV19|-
TGTGCCAGTAGTCTGAGAGATCTTTTCACAGATACGCAGTATTTT
CASSLRDLFTDTQYF
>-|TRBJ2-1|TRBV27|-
TGTGCCAGCAGTTCCCGGTACGGGGGAAAGTCCTACAATGAGCAGTTCTTC
CASSSRYGGKSYNEQFF
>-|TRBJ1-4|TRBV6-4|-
TGTGCCAGCAGTGACTCGACCAGGGGAACGACTAATGAAAAACTGTTTTTT
CASSDSTRGTTNEKLFF
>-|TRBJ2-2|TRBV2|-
TGTGCCAGCGGACAGTTCACCGGGGAGCTGTTTTTT
CASGQFTGELFF
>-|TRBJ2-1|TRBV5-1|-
TGCGCCAGCAGCTTGGCGGGTCTAGCGAGGCCAAACAATGAGCAGTTCTTC
CASSLAGLARPNNEQFF
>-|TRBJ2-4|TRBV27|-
TGTGCCAGCAGTCCACGACTAGGCATTCAGTACTTC
CASSPRLGIQYF
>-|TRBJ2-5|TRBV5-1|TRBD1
TGCGCCAGCATGGACGCGGACAGGGCTGGAGAGACCCAGTACTTC
CASMDADRAGETQYF
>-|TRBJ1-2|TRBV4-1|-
TGCGCCAGCAGCCCAGGATTAATCAGTCGGGGCTACACCTTC
CASSPGLISRGYTF
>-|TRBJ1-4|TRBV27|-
TGTGCCAGCAGTTTATTTACTCAACCTGAAAAACTGTTTTTT
CASSLFTQPEKLFF
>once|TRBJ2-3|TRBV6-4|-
TGTGCCAGCAGCCGGGATCTCACAGATACGCAGTATTTT
CASSRDLTDTQYF
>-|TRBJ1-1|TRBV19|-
TGTGCCAGTAGTATACGATTCGGGAACACTGAAGCTTTCTTT
CASSIRFGNTEAFF
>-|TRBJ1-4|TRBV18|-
TGTGCCAGCTCACCAGAGAATGAAAAACTGTTTTTT
CASSPENEKLFF
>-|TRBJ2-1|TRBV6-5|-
TGTGCCAGCAGTTACTCGTCGGGTCGGAATGAGCAGTTCTTC
CASSYSSGRNEQFF
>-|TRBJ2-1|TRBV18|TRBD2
TGTGCCAGCTCACCCGGTGCGGGAGGAGATCATGAGCAGTTCTTC
CASSPGAGGDHEQFF
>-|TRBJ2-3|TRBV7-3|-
TGTGCCAGCAGCTACCAGGGTCGAAACACAGATACGCAGTATTTT
CASSYQGRNTDTQYF
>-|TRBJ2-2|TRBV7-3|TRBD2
TGTGCCAGCAGCTTGGGGACTAGCGGGGGACCAACCGGGGAGCTGTTTTTT
CASSLGTSGGPTGELFF
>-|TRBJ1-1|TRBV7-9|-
TGTGCCAGCAGCCCGACAGTGAACACTGAAGCTTTCTTT
CASSPTVNTEAFF
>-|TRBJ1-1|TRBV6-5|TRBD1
TGTGCCAGCAGGAGGGACAGGGCTGTGAACACTGAAGCTTTCTTT
CASRRDRAVNTEAFF
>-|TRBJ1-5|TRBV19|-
TGTGCCAGCCTGGGACTGATTAGCAATCAGCCCCAGCATTTT
CASLGLISNQPQHF